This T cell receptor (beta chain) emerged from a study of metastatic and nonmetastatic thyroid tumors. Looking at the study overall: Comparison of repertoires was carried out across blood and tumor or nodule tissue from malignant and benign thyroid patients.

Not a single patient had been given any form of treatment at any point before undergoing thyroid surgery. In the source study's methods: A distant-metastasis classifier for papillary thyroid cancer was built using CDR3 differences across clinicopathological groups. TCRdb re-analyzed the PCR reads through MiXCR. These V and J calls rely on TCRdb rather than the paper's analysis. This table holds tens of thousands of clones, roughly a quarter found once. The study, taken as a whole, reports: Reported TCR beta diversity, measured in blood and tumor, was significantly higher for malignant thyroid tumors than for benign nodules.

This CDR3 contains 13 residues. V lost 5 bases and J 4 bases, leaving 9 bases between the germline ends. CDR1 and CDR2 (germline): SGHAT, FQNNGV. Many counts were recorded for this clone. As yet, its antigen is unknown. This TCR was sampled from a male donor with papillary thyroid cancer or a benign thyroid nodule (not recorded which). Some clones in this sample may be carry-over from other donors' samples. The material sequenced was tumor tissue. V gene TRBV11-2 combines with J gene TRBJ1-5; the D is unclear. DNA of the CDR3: TGTGCCAGCAGCATACAGAGAAATCAGCCCCAGCATTTT. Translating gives CASSIQRNQPQHF.